This T cell receptor beta chain appears in the sequencing data of a study of blood T cell repertoires in COVID-19 (dated by TCRdb to between 2020 and 2021). For the study in its entirety: Collaborator samples came from the United States, Italy and Spain and covered acute and convalescent phases of COVID-19. The dataset comprised deeply sampled blood TCRbeta repertoires from subjects exposed to, actively infected with, or recovered from COVID-19. Samples came from the ongoing ImmuneRACE study (first 160 participants) plus 1,254 subjects from 6 global collaborators. The repertoires were released in a freely available public database intended as a resource for research on the immune response to SARS-CoV-2. HLA class I and class II types, where available, came from metadata supplied by the sample provider rather than from assay-based typing. Nearly every sample came with metadata listing a de-identified subject ID, COVID-19 status, age in years and sex. The material from the prospective study consisted of cDNA or gDNA derived from T cells, B-cell-depleted T cells, or PBMCs.

On this clone: Its binding antigen is unknown. Per-base qualities were not stored, and no clone one base away is much larger.

The collaborating institutions used their own protocols to collect whole blood in K2EDTA tubes. For TCRbeta analysis, collaborators shipped samples in one of three forms: frozen whole blood, isolated PBMCs, or DNA extracted from either of those sample types. TCRbeta CDR3 regions were amplified from genomic DNA using the immunoSEQ Assay, a bias-controlled multiplex PCR. Per the original workflow: The number of nucleated cells in each sample was estimated by amplification of reference gene primers within the assay. To quantify the absolute abundance of each unique TCRbeta CDR3 rearrangement, sequence reads were collapsed and filtered. Productive Simpson clonality was computed per sample as the square root of Simpson's diversity index over productive rearrangements. This is the immuneACCESS table as TCRdb keeps it, with only in-frame sequences that have V and J called. A part of the clones is gone; compared with another copy, unresolved V genes explain less than half, and the rest is unexplained. That table furnishes V, J and clone size, whereas the DNA furnished D and trimming. A total of some 110,000 clones appear in this sample, 70% to 80% of them only once. The ten largest clones add up to roughly 2.5% of the sample.

The paper as a whole reports these results and caveats: The amount of clinical and demographic metadata varied by source and participant and was provided uncurated.

Trimming at the junction amounts to 4 bases on V and 5 bases on J, and the germline ends lie 17 bases apart. CDR1 LGHDT and CDR2 YNNKEL were looked up in the germline V gene (reference sequence). From cysteine to phenylalanine, the CDR3 is 15 amino acids long. The kept DNA is CDR3 alone, 45 bases in frame from the first base. In this chain, TRBV3-1 (or the pseudogene TRBV3-2) is recombined with TRBJ1-1; the D gene lacks a confident call. Source material: peripheral blood. This TCR came from a man aged 45-65 years with acute or convalescent COVID-19. The DNA is TGTGCCAGCAGCCCCCGCGGAGGGATTAAAACTGAAGCTTTCTTT. This translates into CASSPRGGIKTEAFF.